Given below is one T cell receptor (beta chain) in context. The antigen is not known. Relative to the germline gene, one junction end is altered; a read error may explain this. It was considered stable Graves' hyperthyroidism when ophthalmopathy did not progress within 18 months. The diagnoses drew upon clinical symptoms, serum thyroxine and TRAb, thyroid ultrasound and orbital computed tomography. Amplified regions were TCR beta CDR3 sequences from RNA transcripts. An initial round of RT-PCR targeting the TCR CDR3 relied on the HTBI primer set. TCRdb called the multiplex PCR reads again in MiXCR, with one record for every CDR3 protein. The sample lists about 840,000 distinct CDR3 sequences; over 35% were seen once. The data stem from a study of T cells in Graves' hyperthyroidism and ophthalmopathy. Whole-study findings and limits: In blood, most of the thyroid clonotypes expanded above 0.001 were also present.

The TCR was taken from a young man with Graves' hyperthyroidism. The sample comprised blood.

CDR3 region: CASSQEGVSTEAFF. The CDR3 DNA reads as TGCGCCAGCAGCCAAGAGGGGGTTTCCACTGAAGCTTTCTTT. The chain recombines TRBV9 with TRBJ1-1, with D perhaps TRBD1 (6 bases). Germline V lookup: CDR1 SGDLS, CDR2 YYNGEE. This CDR3 is 14 amino acids long.